What follows is one T cell receptor beta chain and its context. Authors' data handling: ImmunoSEQ junction-only sequences lacked quality scores, so their filtering differed. TCRdb's table, derived via immunoSEQ multiplex PCR, lists solely in-frame clones and lacks some. For V, J and clone size, that table is used; D and trimming come from the DNA. Of 2 million to 2.5 million clones in the sample, 90% to 95% were seen once. Participating donors were healthy, HIV-negative adults free of recent acute infections or vaccinations. Each sample came from a Caucasian adult donor living in Nashville, Tennessee. This record belongs to a study of shared clonotypes between healthy human individuals. Turning to the study itself: Samples came from a couple of female and three male donors aged 18 to 49.

V was trimmed by 4 bases and J by 5 bases, leaving 12 bases between them. The germline V gene encodes CDR1 SGHKS and CDR2 YYEKEE (reference sequence). The CDR3 length is 14 residues. The source of this sequence is a man aged 18 to 30 in good health. Some clones in this sample may be carry-over from other donors' samples. The V and J genes are TRBV5-5 and TRBJ2-2, with D possibly called TRBD1 or TRBD2 (5 bases each). Sequencing was performed on naive CD4+ T cells from PBMCs. This sample's subset: CD45RA+ positively selected. The CDR3: CASSPSWGTGELFF. In DNA form, the CDR3 reads TGTGCCAGCAGCCCCTCTTGGGGGACCGGGGAGCTGTTTTTT.